These 29 T cell receptor beta chains were sequenced from one sample in a study of T cell responses to AZD1222 COVID-19 vaccine. The repertoire was sequenced with immunoSEQ multiplex PCR; TCRdb's copy has only in-frame clones and lacks some. The sample holds about 220,000 clones, about 92% seen once. Sequenced here: peripheral blood, sampled on day 0 of MenACWY control vaccination. The receptors stem from an adult in good health.

The chain joins TRBV2 to TRBJ1-2, with no clear D. Trimming removed 6 bases from V and 3 bases from J, with 14 bases in between. The CDR3 contains 14 residues. In germline, CDR1 is SNHLY, CDR2 FYNNEI. The CDR3: CASRSPEEHYGYTF. The DNA for the CDR3 is TGTGCCAGCAGATCGCCAGAGGAGCACTATGGCTACACCTTC.

This rearrangement joins TRBV15 to TRBJ1-2; TRBD1 matches at 8 bases. Per germline, CDR1 LNHNV and CDR2 YYDKDF (reference sequence). The CDR3 extends over 15 amino acids. The V gene end was trimmed by 5 bases and the J gene end by 8 bases; junction bases not matched to a gene: 13. The DNA for the CDR3 is TGTGCCACCAGCGCCGAGGACAGGGAGGTGGAAGGCTACACCTTC. This encodes CATSAEDREVEGYTF. Full variable domain (missing parts from reference TRBV15 and TRBJ1-2): DAMVIQNPRYQVTQFGKPVTLSCSQTLNHNVMYWYQQKSSQAPKLLFHYYDKDFNNEADTPDNFQSRRPNTSFCFLDIRSPGLGDTAMYLCATSAEDREVEGYTFGSGTRLTVV.

The V and J genes are TRBV5-1 and TRBJ2-1; D not resolved. This CDR3 contains 16 residues. The germline V gene encodes CDR1 SGHRS and CDR2 YFSETQ. The ends were cut back, 3 bases at V and 5 bases at J, with 18 bases in the middle. The CDR3 reads CASSSWDLAAHNEQFF. The CDR3 coding sequence is TGCGCCAGCAGCTCCTGGGATCTCGCTGCACACAATGAGCAGTTCTTC.

This chain uses TRBV7-9 with TRBJ1-2, with 7 bases lining up with TRBD1. V was clipped by 5 bases and J by 4 bases; unmatched bases: 4. This CDR3 comprises 13 residues. Looked up from germline, CDR1 is SEHNR and CDR2 is FQNEAQ (reference sequence). CDR3 nucleotides: TGTGCCAGCAGCACAGGGGCAATCTATGGCTACACCTTC. Protein product: CASSTGAIYGYTF.

This clone was seen a few times. The V gene is TRBV12-2, the J gene TRBJ1-2. TRBV12-2 is shown as a pseudogene. The CDR3 consists of 17 residues. This chain's CDR3 is CASRTLGGGAYDYGYTF. CDR3 DNA: TGTGCAAGTCGCACCCTCGGCGGGGGAGCATACGACTATGGCTACACCTTC.

Here the CDR3 reads CATSTSETQYF. The CDR3 region has the DNA TGTGCCACCAGCACGTCGGAGACCCAGTACTTC. The chain carries TRBV15 and TRBJ2-5; no definite D call. Trimming pared 4 bases from V and 5 bases from J, leaving 5 bases between. CDR1 and CDR2 (germline): LNHNV, YYDKDF (reference sequence). The CDR3 consists of 11 residues.

The V and J genes are TRBV7-3 and TRBJ2-5; D may be TRBD1 (6 bases). The V end was cut by 3 bases, the J end by 1 base, with 9 bases between. The CDR3 contains 14 residues. CDR1 is SGHTA, CDR2 FQGTGA, per germline. The CDR3 DNA sequence: TGTGCCAGCAGCTTTGGGGGCCGCCAAGAGACCCAGTACTTC. Amino acid sequence: CASSFGGRQETQYF.

This sequence joins TRBV19 and TRBJ1-2; D unresolved. The germline CDR1 and CDR2 sequences are LNHDA and SQIVND (reference sequence). The CDR3 is 15 amino acids. Trimming took off 3 bases at V and 3 bases at J, with 14 bases between the two ends. CDR3 in DNA: TGTGCCAGTAGTATGCGACACGGGAAGGACTATGGCTACACCTTC. It is translated as CASSMRHGKDYGYTF.

The CDR3 DNA sequence: TGTGCCAGCAGTTACAGGGGGGGTCAGCCCCAGCATTTT. This gives the protein CASSYRGGQPQHF. This chain joins TRBV6-5 and TRBJ1-5, with D possibly matching TRBD1 (6 bases). CDR1 and CDR2 from the germline V gene are MNHEY and SVGAGI. The CDR3 extends over 13 amino acids. Deletions cut 2 bases from V and 6 bases from J, with 8 bases between.

This chain connects TRBV11-2 to TRBJ2-5; 9 bases are a match to TRBD2. The V gene's germline CDR1 is SGHAT and CDR2 FQNNGV. CDR3 size: 14 residues. V dropped 5 bases and J dropped 5; count of bases not matched to a gene: 6. The DNA of the CDR3 is TGTGCCAGCAGCCTGGGACTAGCACGGGAGACCCAGTACTTC. This codes for CASSLGLARETQYF.

CDR3 sequence (DNA): TGCGCCAGCCGTGCCGGGACAGGGAGTACTGAAGCTTTCTTT. Translating it yields CASRAGTGSTEAFF. The V and J genes are TRBV10-1 and TRBJ1-1; 9 nucleotides match TRBD1. Germline V gives CDR1 WNHNN, CDR2 SYGVQD (reference sequence). With 8 bases clipped from V and 5 bases from J, the junction kept 9 bases outside the gene matches. The length of the CDR3 is 14 residues.

V is TRBV15 and J is TRBJ1-5, with D possibly TRBD1 on 5 matching bases. CDR3 length: 16 amino acids. From germline, CDR1 is LNHNV and CDR2 YYDKDF (reference sequence). V was trimmed by 5 bases and J by 1 base, leaving 15 bases between them. The CDR3: CATSPGRGVSNQPQHF. DNA for the CDR3: TGTGCCACCAGCCCGGGGAGGGGAGTCAGCAATCAGCCCCAGCATTTT.

The chain couples TRBV18 to TRBJ2-1; the D is unclear. V lost 0 bases, J lost 3 bases, and 9 bases lay in between. The germline V gene encodes CDR1 KGHSH and CDR2 LQKENI. The CDR3 totals 15 residues. The CDR3 nucleotides are TGTGCCAGCTCACCACCCCAGAAGCTCTACAATGAGCAGTTCTTC. It codes for CASSPPQKLYNEQFF. Full variable domain (missing parts from reference TRBV18 and TRBJ2-1): NAGVMQNPRHLVRRRGQEARLRCSPMKGHSHVYWYRQLPEEGLKFMVYLQKENIIDESGMPKERFSAEFPKEGPSILRIQQVVRGDSAAYFCASSPPQKLYNEQFFGPGTRLTVL.

The genes are TRBV19 and TRBJ1-1; 7 nucleotides line up with TRBD1. Germline V gene data show CDR1 as LNHDA and CDR2 as SQIVND (reference sequence). The CDR3 totals 12 residues. V shed 4 bases, J shed 7 bases, and the junction held 3 bases outside the gene matches. Here the CDR3 reads CASSNRQGEAFF. CDR3 nucleotide sequence: TGTGCCAGTAGTAACCGACAGGGTGAAGCTTTCTTT.

In its sample, this clone was seen once. The V and J genes are TRBV7-2 and TRBJ1-6; no firm D call. The germline V gene encodes CDR1 SGHTA and CDR2 FQGNSA. This CDR3 comprises 14 residues. V was pared by 7 bases and J by 7 bases, with 14 bases between. CDR3 DNA sequence: TGTGCCAGCAACTCCCTACCGGCCAATTCACCCCTCCACTTT. It specifies CASNSLPANSPLHF.

V and J are TRBV11-2 and TRBJ2-5; 8 nucleotides match TRBD2. This CDR3 contains 18 residues. Germline V gives CDR1 SGHAT, CDR2 FQNNGV. The V segment lost 2 bases and the J segment 5 bases; nucleotides outside the gene matches: 16. The CDR3 nucleotides are TGTGCCAGCAGCTTAAGCTTCGGCTTTAGCGGGGCTGGGGAGACCCAGTACTTC. It yields the protein CASSLSFGFSGAGETQYF.

This rearrangement joins TRBV6-5 to TRBJ1-5; 7 nucleotides line up with TRBD1. V lost 6 bases and J lost 4; bases outside the gene matches: 9. The CDR3 is 15 amino acids. From germline, CDR1 is MNHEY and CDR2 SVGAGI. The CDR3 is CASSPGTVFNQPQHF. The CDR3 bases are TGTGCCAGCAGCCCCGGGACAGTCTTTAATCAGCCCCAGCATTTT.

The chain couples TRBV19 to TRBJ1-6, with TRBD1 matching 8 bases. CDR1 is LNHDA, CDR2 SQIVND, per germline (reference sequence). The trim removed 1 base at V and 7 bases at J, leaving 6 bases unmatched. The CDR3 totals 16 residues. DNA for the CDR3: TGTGCCAGTAGTATAGTAGGCTGGACAGGGAATTCACCCCTCCACTTT. Its translation is CASSIVGWTGNSPLHF.

CDR3 DNA sequence: TGTGCCTGGAGTCTCGGGATGAGCTACACCTTC. The encoded protein is CAWSLGMSYTF. The rearrangement joins TRBV30 to TRBJ1-2, with D hard to call. From germline, CDR1 is GTSNPN and CDR2 SVGIG (reference sequence). V gave up 2 bases and J gave up 9 bases, with 10 bases separating them. The length of the CDR3 is 11 residues.

This sequence joins TRBV12-3 or TRBV12-4 and TRBJ2-7; D gene uncertain. V was clipped by 5 bases and J by 2 bases, with 7 bases between them. The CDR3 totals 12 residues. The DNA for the CDR3 is TGTGCCAGCAGTGTTTATCCCTACGAGCAGTACTTC. Its translation is CASSVYPYEQYF.

CDR3 region: CASSQGFNVGNSYEQYF. In DNA form, the CDR3 reads TGCGCCAGCAGCCAAGGTTTTAATGTGGGGAATTCCTACGAGCAGTACTTC. This rearrangement joins TRBV4-1 to TRBJ2-7; D ambiguous. The V and J ends lost 1 base and 1 base respectively, with 17 bases between them. The germline V gene has CDR1 MGHRA and CDR2 YSYEKL. The CDR3 loop spans 17 amino acids.

The chain recombines TRBV4-3 with TRBJ1-4; 9 bases line up with TRBD1. Unmatched junction bases numbered 7, after V lost 3 bases and J lost 8 bases. The germline CDR1 and CDR2 sequences are LGHNA and YSLEER. The CDR3 is made up of 15 amino acids. The CDR3 nucleotides read TGCGCCAGCAGCCATACAGGGGGCAGGGCGGAAAAACTGTTTTTT. It translates to CASSHTGGRAEKLFF.

V is TRBV27 and J is TRBJ2-1; D perhaps matches TRBD1 (5 bases). Germline lookup yields CDR1 MNHEY and CDR2 SMNVEV (reference sequence). Deletions cut 7 bases from V and 6 bases from J, with 13 bases between. The CDR3 spans 13 residues. The DNA of the CDR3 is TGTGCCAGCATCTCCCAGGGTTCCAATGAGCAGTTCTTC. Its protein is CASISQGSNEQFF.

The V gene is TRBV2, the J gene TRBJ2-7; D may match TRBD1 or TRBD2 (6 bases each). Germline-derived CDR1 and CDR2 are SNHLY and FYNNEI. The germline V and J ends were trimmed by 4 bases and 2 bases, with 15 bases remaining between them. The CDR3 is 15 amino acids. The CDR3 spells CASSVMGGSPYEQYF. In nucleotides, the CDR3 is TGTGCCAGCAGTGTCATGGGGGGCTCCCCCTACGAGCAGTACTTC.

The genes are TRBV18 and TRBJ1-2; D gene unclear. The germline gives CDR1 KGHSH, CDR2 LQKENI. The CDR3 sequence is 15 residues long. V gave up 0 bases and J gave up 2 bases, with 10 bases separating them. The CDR3 nucleotides read TGTGCCAGCTCACCACCGGCGGCACCAAACTATGGCTACACCTTC. It codes for CASSPPAAPNYGYTF. The variable domain in full, completed from reference TRBV18 and TRBJ1-2, reads NAGVMQNPRHLVRRRGQEARLRCSPMKGHSHVYWYRQLPEEGLKFMVYLQKENIIDESGMPKERFSAEFPKEGPSILRIQQVVRGDSAAYFCASSPPAAPNYGYTFGSGTRLTVV.

The chain recombines TRBV3-1 (or the pseudogene TRBV3-2) with TRBJ2-2; 12 bases fit TRBD2. Germline V gene lookup returns CDR1 LGHDT and CDR2 YNNKEL (reference sequence). The CDR3 consists of 17 residues. J gave up 0 bases and V 5 bases, and 4 bases lay outside the gene matches. In nucleotides, the CDR3 is TGTGCCAGCAGCAAGACTAGCGGGGGAGCGAACACCGGGGAGCTGTTTTTT. This encodes CASSKTSGGANTGELFF.

The chain carries TRBV19 and TRBJ2-6, with D unclear. Germline lookup yields CDR1 LNHDA and CDR2 SQIVND (reference sequence). Trimming shortened V by 7 bases and J by 0 bases, and 7 bases separated the two germline ends. This CDR3 has 14 residues. CDR3 nucleotides: TGTGCCAGTATACCCTACTCTGGGGCCAACGTCCTGACTTTC. It translates to CASIPYSGANVLTF. The variable domain in full, completed from reference TRBV19 and TRBJ2-6, reads DGGITQSPKYLFRKEGQNVTLSCEQNLNHDAMYWYRQDPGQGLRLIYYSQIVNDFQKGDIAEGYSVSREKKESFPLTVTSAQKNPTAFYLCASIPYSGANVLTFGAGSRLTVL.

The J gene is TRBJ1-2, the V gene TRBV6-1; 8 bases line up with TRBD1. Germline V CDR1 and CDR2: MNHNS, SASEGT. This CDR3 region has 15 residues. The junction had 3 bases not matched to a gene; V was cut back by 0 bases and J by 3 bases. This CDR3 reads CASSEAPGGHYGYTF. The CDR3 nucleotides are TGTGCCAGCAGTGAAGCCCCAGGGGGCCACTATGGCTACACCTTC.

The V and J genes are TRBV9 and TRBJ2-3, with 7 bases identical to TRBD2. Germline-derived CDR1 and CDR2 are SGDLS and YYNGEE. This CDR3 spans 18 amino acids. Germline trimming cut 0 bases from V and 0 bases from J; bases unmatched to any gene: 10. The CDR3 DNA is TGTGCCAGCAGCGTAGGGGCGGGCGGGGGATCTAGCACAGATACGCAGTATTTT. This codes for CASSVGAGGGSSTDTQYF. Supplemented by reference TRBV9 and TRBJ2-3, the full variable domain reads DSGVTQTPKHLITATGQRVTLRCSPRSGDLSVYWYQQSLDQGLQFLIQYYNGEERAKGNILERFSAQQFPDLHSELNLSSLELGDSALYFCASSVGAGGGSSTDTQYFGPGTRLTVL.